This T cell receptor beta chain was recovered during a study of T cell changes during pregnancy in multiple sclerosis. The protocol was immunoSEQ multiplex PCR, while the TCRdb copy is restricted to in-frame clones and leaves out a portion. This table has tens of thousands of clones, approximately 91% appearing once. There are 14 residues in the CDR3. Sample: peripheral blood, taken after pregnancy. The chain carries TRBV12-2 and TRBJ2-7; TRBD1, the table's D call, was not compared with the DNA. TRBV12-2 corresponds to a pseudogene. The receptor was derived from a female donor in good health, enrolled as a control in a pregnancy study. The CDR3 DNA reads TGTGCAAGTCGCGCTGGCCGACAAAAATACGAGCAGTACTTC. Its translation is CASRAGRQKYEQYF.